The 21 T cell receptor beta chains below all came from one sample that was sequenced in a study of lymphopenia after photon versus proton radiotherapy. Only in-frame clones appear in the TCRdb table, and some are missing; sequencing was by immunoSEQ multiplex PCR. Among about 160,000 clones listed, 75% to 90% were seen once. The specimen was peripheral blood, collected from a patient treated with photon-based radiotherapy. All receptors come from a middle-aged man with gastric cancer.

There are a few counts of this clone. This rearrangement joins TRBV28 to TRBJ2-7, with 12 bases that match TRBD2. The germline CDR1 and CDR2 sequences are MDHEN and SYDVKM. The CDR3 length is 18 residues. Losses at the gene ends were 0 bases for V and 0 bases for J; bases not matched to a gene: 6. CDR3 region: CASSLWTSGRLSSYEQYF. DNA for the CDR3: TGTGCCAGCAGTTTATGGACTAGCGGGAGACTAAGCTCCTACGAGCAGTACTTC.

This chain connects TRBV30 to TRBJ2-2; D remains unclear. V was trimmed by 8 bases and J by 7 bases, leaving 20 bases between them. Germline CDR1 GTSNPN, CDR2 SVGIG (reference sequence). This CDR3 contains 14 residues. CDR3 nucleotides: TGTGCCGTGGGGTGGCGCTCCCTTGTCGGGGAGCTGTTTTTT. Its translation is CAVGWRSLVGELFF.

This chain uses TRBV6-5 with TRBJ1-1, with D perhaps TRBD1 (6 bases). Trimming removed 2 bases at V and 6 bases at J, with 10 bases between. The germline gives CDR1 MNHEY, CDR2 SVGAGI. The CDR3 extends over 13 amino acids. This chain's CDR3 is CASSYAEGAEAFF. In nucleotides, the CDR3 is TGTGCCAGCAGTTACGCCGAGGGGGCTGAAGCTTTCTTT.

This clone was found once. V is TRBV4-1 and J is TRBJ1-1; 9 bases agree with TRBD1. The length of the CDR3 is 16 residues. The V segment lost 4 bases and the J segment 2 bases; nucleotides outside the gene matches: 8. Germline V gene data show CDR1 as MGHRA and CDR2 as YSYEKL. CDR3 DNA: TGCGCCAGCAGCCGTCCGACGGGACAGGGAAACACTGAAGCTTTCTTT. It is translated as CASSRPTGQGNTEAFF.

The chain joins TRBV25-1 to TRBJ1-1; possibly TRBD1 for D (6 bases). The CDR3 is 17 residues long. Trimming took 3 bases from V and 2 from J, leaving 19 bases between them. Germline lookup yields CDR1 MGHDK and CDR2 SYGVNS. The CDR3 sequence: CASSDPRALGGNTEAFF. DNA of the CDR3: TGTGCCAGCAGTGACCCTAGGGCCCTCGGGGGCAACACTGAAGCTTTCTTT.

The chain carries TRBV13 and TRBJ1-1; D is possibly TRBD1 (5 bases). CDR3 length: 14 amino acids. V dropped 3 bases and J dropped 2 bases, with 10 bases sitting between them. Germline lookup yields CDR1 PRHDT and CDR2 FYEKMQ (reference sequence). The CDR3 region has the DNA TGTGCCAGCAGCTTCAGACAGCCAAACACTGAAGCTTTCTTT. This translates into CASSFRQPNTEAFF.

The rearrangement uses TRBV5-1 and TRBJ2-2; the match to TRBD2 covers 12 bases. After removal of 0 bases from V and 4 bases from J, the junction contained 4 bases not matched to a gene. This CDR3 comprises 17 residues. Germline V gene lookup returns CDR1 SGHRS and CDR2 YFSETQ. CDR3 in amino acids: CASSLASGRDGTGELFF. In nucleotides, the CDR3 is TGCGCCAGCAGCTTGGCTAGCGGGAGGGACGGCACCGGGGAGCTGTTTTTT. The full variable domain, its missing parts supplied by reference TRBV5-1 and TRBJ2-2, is KAGVTQTPRYLIKTRGQQVTLSCSPISGHRSVSWYQQTPGQGLQFLFEYFSETQRNKGNFPGRFSGRQFSNSRSEMNVSTLELGDSALYLCASSLASGRDGTGELFFGEGSRLTVL.

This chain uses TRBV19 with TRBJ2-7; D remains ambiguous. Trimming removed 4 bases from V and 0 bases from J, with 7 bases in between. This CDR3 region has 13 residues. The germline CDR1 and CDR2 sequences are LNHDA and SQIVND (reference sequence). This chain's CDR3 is CASSSSISYEQYF. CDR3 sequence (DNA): TGTGCCAGTAGTAGTAGCATCTCCTACGAGCAGTACTTC.

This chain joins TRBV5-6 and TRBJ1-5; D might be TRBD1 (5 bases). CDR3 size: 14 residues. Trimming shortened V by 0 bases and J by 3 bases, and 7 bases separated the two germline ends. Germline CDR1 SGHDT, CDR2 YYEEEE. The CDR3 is CASSLGQLNQPQHF. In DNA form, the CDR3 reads TGTGCCAGCAGCTTGGGACAGCTCAATCAGCCCCAGCATTTT.

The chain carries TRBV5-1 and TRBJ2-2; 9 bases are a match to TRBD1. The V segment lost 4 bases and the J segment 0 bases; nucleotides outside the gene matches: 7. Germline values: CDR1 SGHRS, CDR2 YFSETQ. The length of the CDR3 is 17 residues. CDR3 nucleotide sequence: TGCGCCAGCAGCATAAGGACAGGGGCCACGAACACCGGGGAGCTGTTTTTT. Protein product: CASSIRTGATNTGELFF.

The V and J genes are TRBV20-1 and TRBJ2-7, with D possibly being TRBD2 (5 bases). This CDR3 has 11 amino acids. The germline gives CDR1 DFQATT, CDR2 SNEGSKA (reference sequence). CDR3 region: CGSRALDEQYF. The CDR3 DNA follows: TGCGGCTCGAGGGCTCTCGACGAGCAGTACTTC.

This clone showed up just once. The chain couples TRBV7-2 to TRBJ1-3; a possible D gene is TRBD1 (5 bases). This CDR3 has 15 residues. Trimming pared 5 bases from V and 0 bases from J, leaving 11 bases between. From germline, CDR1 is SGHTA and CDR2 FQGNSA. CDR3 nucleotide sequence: TGTGCCAGCAGCCCAGACAGCGCCTCTGGAAACACCATATATTTT. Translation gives CASSPDSASGNTIYF.

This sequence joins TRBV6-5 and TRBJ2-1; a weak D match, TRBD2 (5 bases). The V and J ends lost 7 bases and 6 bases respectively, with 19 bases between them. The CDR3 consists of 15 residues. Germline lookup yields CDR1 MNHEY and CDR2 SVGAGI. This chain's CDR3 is CASTLSRGLGNEQFF. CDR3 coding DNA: TGTGCCAGCACCTTGAGTCGAGGGCTCGGCAATGAGCAGTTCTTC.

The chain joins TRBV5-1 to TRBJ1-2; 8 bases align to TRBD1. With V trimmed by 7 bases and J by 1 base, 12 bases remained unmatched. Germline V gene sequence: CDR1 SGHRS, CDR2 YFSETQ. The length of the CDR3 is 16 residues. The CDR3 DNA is TGCGCCAGCGCCCTACAGACAGGGGATTTTAACTATGGCTACACCTTC. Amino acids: CASALQTGDFNYGYTF. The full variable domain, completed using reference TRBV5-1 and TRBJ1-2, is KAGVTQTPRYLIKTRGQQVTLSCSPISGHRSVSWYQQTPGQGLQFLFEYFSETQRNKGNFPGRFSGRQFSNSRSEMNVSTLELGDSALYLCASALQTGDFNYGYTFGSGTRLTVV.

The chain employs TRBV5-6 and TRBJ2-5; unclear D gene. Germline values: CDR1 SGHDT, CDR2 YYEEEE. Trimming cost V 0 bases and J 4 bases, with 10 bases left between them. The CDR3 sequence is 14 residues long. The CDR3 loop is CASSLVGSGETQYF. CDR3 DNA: TGTGCCAGCAGCTTGGTAGGGTCAGGAGAGACCCAGTACTTC.

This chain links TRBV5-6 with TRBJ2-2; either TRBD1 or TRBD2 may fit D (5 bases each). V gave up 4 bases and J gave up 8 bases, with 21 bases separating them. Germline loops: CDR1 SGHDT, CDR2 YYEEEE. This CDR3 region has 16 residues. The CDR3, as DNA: TGTGCCAGCAGCCGGCGGGCCCTAACTGGGGGTGGGGAGCTGTTTTTT. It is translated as CASSRRALTGGGELFF.

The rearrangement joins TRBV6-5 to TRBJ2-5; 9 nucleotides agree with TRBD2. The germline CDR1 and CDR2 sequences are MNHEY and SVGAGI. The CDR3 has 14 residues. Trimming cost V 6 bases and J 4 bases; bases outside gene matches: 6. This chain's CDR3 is CASRREGLGETQYF. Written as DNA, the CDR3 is TGTGCCAGCAGGCGGGAGGGCCTAGGAGAGACCCAGTACTTC.

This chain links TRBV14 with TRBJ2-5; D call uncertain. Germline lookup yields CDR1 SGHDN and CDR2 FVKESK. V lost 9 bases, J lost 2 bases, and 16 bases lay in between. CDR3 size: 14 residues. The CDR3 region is CASSGLIGQETQYF. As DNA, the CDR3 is TGTGCCAGTTCAGGTCTTATAGGGCAAGAGACCCAGTACTTC.

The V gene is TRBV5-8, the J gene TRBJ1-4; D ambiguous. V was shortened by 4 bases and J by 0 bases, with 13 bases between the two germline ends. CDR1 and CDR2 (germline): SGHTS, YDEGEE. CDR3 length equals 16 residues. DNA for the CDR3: TGTGCCAGCAGCCCCGATTGGGGTGCAACTAATGAAAAACTGTTTTTT. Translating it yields CASSPDWGATNEKLFF. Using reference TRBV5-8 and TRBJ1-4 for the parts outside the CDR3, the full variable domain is EAGVTQSPTHLIKTRGQQATLRCSPISGHTSVYWYQQALGLGLQFLLWYDEGEERNRGNFPPRFSGRQFPNYSSELNVNALELEDSALYLCASSPDWGATNEKLFFGSGTQLSVL.

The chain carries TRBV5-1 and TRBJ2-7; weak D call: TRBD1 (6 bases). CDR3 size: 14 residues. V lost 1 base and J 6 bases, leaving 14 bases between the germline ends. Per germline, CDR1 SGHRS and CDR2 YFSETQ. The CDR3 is CASSLSQGSAEQYF. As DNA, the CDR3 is TGCGCCAGCAGCTTGAGTCAGGGGTCGGCCGAGCAGTACTTC.

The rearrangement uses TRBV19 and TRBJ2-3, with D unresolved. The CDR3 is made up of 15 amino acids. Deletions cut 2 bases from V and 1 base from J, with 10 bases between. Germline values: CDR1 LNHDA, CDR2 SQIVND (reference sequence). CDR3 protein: CASSIRPRGTDTQYF. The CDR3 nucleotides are TGTGCCAGTAGTATACGGCCCCGGGGCACAGATACGCAGTATTTT.